The entry that follows covers one TCR beta chain sequence. Its specificity is unknown. These data are taken from a study of CD8 T cells in Susac syndrome. The study, taken as a whole, reports: By the study's own acknowledgment, its TCR sequencing and HLA analysis included relatively few individuals.

Sequencing of TCR beta was undertaken in CD8+ and CD4+ T cells derived from blood. Roughly 0.5 to 1 ug RNA was reverse transcribed with random hexamers. An immunoSEQ multiplex PCR generated amplified TCR beta CDR3 products spanning 54 Vbeta and 13 Jbeta. TCRdb reanalysed the immunoSEQ multiplex PCR reads using MiXCR and keeps one entry per CDR3 protein. This table holds about 190,000 distinct CDR3 sequences, roughly 94% found once. Sequenced sample: CD4+ T cells from PBMCs. The receptor's source is a human donor in good health.

The CDR3 loop is CSVPPDRVTTDTQYF. In nucleotides, the CDR3 is TGCAGCGTCCCCCCGGACCGAGTGACGACAGATACGCAGTATTTT. The chain links TRBV29-1 to TRBJ2-3; D call uncertain. In germline, CDR1 is SQVTM, CDR2 ANQGSEA. Trimming removed 6 bases at V and 3 bases at J, with 19 bases between. The CDR3 is made up of 15 amino acids.